The 26 T cell receptor beta chains in this list originate from one sample, sequenced in a study of beta chain features in type 1 diabetes. Findings and caveats of the study: People with Type 1 diabetes carried modestly yet significantly shorter TCRB CDR3s in all four CD4+ subsets.

The isolated RNA, all of it, was reverse transcribed, so expressed TCRB transcripts were what got sequenced. This table comes from immunoSEQ multiplex PCR, and its TCRdb copy is limited to in-frame clones, with some not included. The table has 300,000 to 350,000 clones, approximately 13% seen once. These receptors lack a known antigen. Sequencing was done on a sample of naive CD4+ T cells from blood. These receptors were collected from a woman aged 18-29 years with type 1 diabetes.

This clone was counted only a few times. The gene calls are TRBV6-5 and TRBJ2-7; the match to TRBD2 covers 8 bases. Germline CDR1 reads MNHEY; CDR2 reads SVGAGI. Germline trimming cut 5 bases from V and 6 bases from J; bases unmatched to any gene: 9. This CDR3 contains 14 residues. The CDR3 loop is CASSDGTRIREQYV. DNA of the CDR3: TGTGCCAGCAGTGATGGGACTAGAATTCGCGAGCAGTACGTC.

The V and J genes are TRBV28 and TRBJ1-1, with D perhaps matching TRBD1 (5 bases). Germline-derived CDR1 and CDR2 are MDHEN and SYDVKM. CDR3 length equals 16 residues. V shed 4 bases and J shed 11 bases, with 26 bases lying between them. This chain's CDR3 is CASSWGGSGYNMGAFF. The CDR3 DNA reads TGTGCCAGCAGTTGGGGGGGTTCGGGGTACAACATGGGGGCTTTCTTT.

Only a few counts were recorded for this clone. The V gene is TRBV28, the J gene TRBJ2-4, with D uncertain. Germline V gene lookup returns CDR1 MDHEN and CDR2 SYDVKM. Trimming left V 2 bases short and J 1 base short, with 9 bases between. The CDR3 is 15 residues long. For the CDR3, the DNA is TGTGCCAGCAGTTTAGCGGAGTTCGCCAAAAACATTCAGTACTTC. Its protein product is CASSLAEFAKNIQYF.

This clone has a handful of counts. This chain joins TRBV10-3 and TRBJ1-2; no clear D. V was trimmed by 4 bases and J by 5 bases, leaving 11 bases between them. This CDR3 contains 13 residues. Germline V lookup: CDR1 ENHRY, CDR2 SYGVKD. The CDR3 loop reads CAISVEETYGYTF. CDR3 DNA sequence: TGTGCCATCAGTGTTGAAGAGACTTATGGCTACACCTTC.

The rearrangement links TRBV6-5 to TRBJ2-7, with TRBD2 as a possible D gene (5 bases). V was trimmed by 6 bases and J by 5 bases, leaving 14 bases between them. The germline V gene encodes CDR1 MNHEY and CDR2 SVGAGI. The CDR3 sequence is 13 residues long. CDR3 sequence (DNA): TGTGCCAGCAGCCGCGGTGAGGGCCACGAGCAGTACGTC. Protein sequence: CASSRGEGHEQYV.

This clone was counted only a few times. The rearrangement joins TRBV2 to TRBJ1-5, with 8 bases fitting TRBD1. Trimming removed 5 bases from V and 6 bases from J; junction bases left unmatched: 6. CDR1 SNHLY and CDR2 FYNNEI come from the germline V gene. The CDR3 is 14 amino acids. The CDR3 reads CASSPDREGQPQHF. CDR3 coding DNA: TGTGCCAGCAGTCCGGACAGGGAGGGTCAGCCCCAGCATTTT.

The chain combines TRBV5-4 with TRBJ1-2; tentative D call: TRBD1 (5 bases). Germline CDR1 reads SGHNT; CDR2 reads YYREEE (reference sequence). This CDR3 region has 13 residues. Trimming stripped 4 bases from V and 2 bases from J, with 9 bases between. The CDR3 DNA follows: TGTGCCAGCAGCGAGACAGCAAACTATGGCTACACCTTC. Protein sequence: CASSETANYGYTF.

This clone was seen a few times. The rearrangement joins TRBV9 to TRBJ2-4, with TRBD1 as a possible D gene (6 bases). Germline-derived CDR1 and CDR2 are SGDLS and YYNGEE. The CDR3 loop spans 14 amino acids. Trimming cost V 0 bases and J 10 bases, with 14 bases left between them. CDR3 in amino acids: CASSVESRGNIQYF. The DNA for the CDR3 is TGTGCCAGCAGCGTAGAATCCAGGGGAAATATTCAGTACTTC.

The chain carries TRBV10-3 and TRBJ2-3, with D unclear. This CDR3 comprises 14 residues. Germline CDR1 ENHRY, CDR2 SYGVKD. The germline V and J ends were trimmed by 10 bases and 0 bases, with 14 bases remaining between them. CDR3 DNA sequence: TGTGCCACCGAAGGAGAAGCTAGCACAGATACGCAGTATTTT. It yields the protein CATEGEASTDTQYF.

The DNA for the CDR3 is TGTGCCAGCAGTTTAGCGCCCCCGGTGGCTTTCTTT. This codes for CASSLAPPVAFF. The chain employs TRBV28 and TRBJ1-1, with no clear D. Germline lookup yields CDR1 MDHEN and CDR2 SYDVKM. V lost 2 bases and J 11 bases, leaving 12 bases between the germline ends. CDR3 length: 12 amino acids.

A few counts support this clone. This chain joins TRBV6-5 and TRBJ1-1; TRBD1 might be the D (5 bases). Between the trimmed V and J ends, which lost 5 bases and 0 bases, there was a span of 13 bases. CDR3 length: 15 residues. Per the germline V gene, CDR1 is MNHEY and CDR2 is SVGAGI. The CDR3 DNA sequence: TGTGCCAGCAGTCCGGGACTGGCTATGAACACTGAAGCTTTCTTT. This sequence encodes CASSPGLAMNTEAFF.

This clone was found a few times. This rearrangement joins TRBV19 to TRBJ1-4; D is uncertain. The CDR3 loop spans 12 amino acids. Germline-derived CDR1 and CDR2 are LNHDA and SQIVND (reference sequence). The V and J ends lost 8 bases and 4 bases respectively, with 8 bases between them. The DNA for the CDR3 is TGTGCCAGTCAGAAGTATAATGAAAAACTGTTTTTT. It specifies CASQKYNEKLFF.

This chain links TRBV10-3 with TRBJ2-7; D possibly corresponds to TRBD1 (6 bases). V lost 4 bases, J lost 0 bases, and 10 bases lay in between. The CDR3 contains 14 residues. Germline lookup yields CDR1 ENHRY and CDR2 SYGVKD. The CDR3 reads CAISAGELSYEQYF. CDR3 nucleotide sequence: TGTGCCATCAGTGCAGGGGAGCTCTCCTACGAGCAGTACTTC.

The V gene is TRBV7-9, the J gene TRBJ1-5, with D perhaps matching TRBD1 (6 bases). Per germline, CDR1 SEHNR and CDR2 FQNEAQ (reference sequence). The germline V and J ends were trimmed by 6 bases and 1 base, with 7 bases remaining between them. This CDR3 contains 13 residues. CDR3 residues: CASSQGSNQPQHF. DNA for the CDR3: TGTGCCAGCAGTCAGGGGAGCAATCAGCCCCAGCATTTT.

Regarding this clone: The same CDR3 also results from other DNA sequences found in this sample. V is TRBV5-1 and J is TRBJ2-1; no clear D. The CDR3 length is 14 residues. Germline CDR1 SGHRS, CDR2 YFSETQ. Trimming left V 2 bases short and J 2 bases short, with 8 bases between. Here the CDR3 DNA reads TGCGCCAGCAGCTTAACAACAGCCTACAATGAGCAGTTCTTC. This gives the protein CASSLTTAYNEQFF.

This clone was observed a handful of times. This sequence joins TRBV7-9 and TRBJ2-7, with D possibly being TRBD2 (6 bases). V lost 3 bases, J lost 3 bases, and 15 bases lay in between. The V gene's germline CDR1 is SEHNR and CDR2 FQNEAQ (reference sequence). The CDR3 loop spans 15 amino acids. For the CDR3, the DNA is TGTGCCAGCAGCTTTGGCACTAGCTACGGCTACGAGCAGTACGTC. Protein product: CASSFGTSYGYEQYV.

This clone was seen a few times. The chain uses TRBV27 and TRBJ1-1; D is undetermined. This CDR3 is built from 17 residues. Deletions cut 2 bases from V and 1 base from J, with 17 bases between. CDR1 is MNHEY, CDR2 SMNVEV, per germline (reference sequence). DNA for the CDR3: TGTGCCAGCAGTTTAAACCCTCACATGGGCGAGAACACTGAAGCTTTCTTT. Its translation is CASSLNPHMGENTEAFF.

This clone was recorded a few times. This chain uses TRBV7-6 with TRBJ2-2; D gene ambiguous. CDR1 is SGHVS, CDR2 FNYEAQ, per germline. The CDR3 is 16 amino acids. Trimming stripped 0 bases from V and 1 base from J, with 9 bases between. Here the CDR3 reads CASSLASSENTGELFF. DNA for the CDR3: TGTGCCAGCAGCTTAGCCTCGTCAGAGAACACCGGGGAGCTGTTTTTT.

The V and J genes are TRBV2 and TRBJ1-1; no reliable D call. V was clipped by 5 bases and J by 6 bases, with 13 bases between them. The CDR3 sequence is 13 residues long. The germline CDR1 and CDR2 sequences are SNHLY and FYNNEI. The CDR3, as DNA: TGTGCCAGCAGTCTCCCCTCCAAGCCTGAAGCTTTCTTT. It is translated as CASSLPSKPEAFF.

This clone appeared a few times. V usage is TRBV7-2 and J usage is TRBJ2-1; the match to TRBD1 covers 8 bases. Germline values: CDR1 SGHTA, CDR2 FQGNSA. The J segment lost 9 bases and the V segment lost 5 bases, leaving 12 bases of the junction unmatched. CDR3 size: 15 residues. CDR3 in amino acids: CASSQGQGASFEQFF. The DNA of the CDR3 is TGTGCCAGCAGCCAGGGGCAGGGGGCTAGTTTTGAGCAGTTCTTC. The full variable domain, rest sourced from reference TRBV7-2 and TRBJ2-1, is GAGVSQSPSNKVTEKGKDVELRCDPISGHTALYWYRQSLGQGLEFLIYFQGNSAPDKSGLPSDRFSAERTGGSVSTLTIQRTQQEDSAVYLCASSQGQGASFEQFFGPGTRLTVL.

The rearrangement links TRBV12-5 to TRBJ2-3; D is ambiguous. Germline assignment: CDR1 LGHNT and CDR2 FRNRAP. The V gene lost 4 bases and the J gene lost 4 bases, with 3 bases spanning the gap. There are 11 residues in the CDR3. The CDR3 nucleotides are TGTGCTAGTGGTTCAGCAGATACGCAGTATTTT. As protein: CASGSADTQYF.

This clone has only one observation. The chain uses TRBV28 and TRBJ2-2, with 7 positions matching TRBD2. The V and J ends lost 5 bases and 2 bases, in that order; junction bases with no gene match: 11. The CDR3 is 17 residues long. Germline CDR1 MDHEN, CDR2 SYDVKM. CDR3 nucleotide sequence: TGTGCCAGCAGTCCTCCCAGGAGCGGGACCAACACCGGGGAGCTGTTTTTT. It translates to CASSPPRSGTNTGELFF.

This clone was recorded a few times. The J gene is TRBJ2-3, the V gene TRBV7-8; a weak D match, TRBD2 (5 bases). CDR1 is SGHVS and CDR2 is FQNEAQ in the germline V gene. There are 14 residues in the CDR3. The V and J ends lost 1 base and 5 bases respectively, with 10 bases between them. In DNA, the CDR3 is TGTGCCAGCAGCTTAGGTCCTAGCCAAGATACGCAGTATTTT. Its protein product is CASSLGPSQDTQYF. Together with reference TRBV7-8 and TRBJ2-3, the CDR3 gives the full variable domain: GAGVSQSPRYKVAKRGQDVALRCDPISGHVSLFWYQQALGQGPEFLTYFQNEAQLDKSGLPSDRFFAERPEGSVSTLKIQRTQQEDSAVYLCASSLGPSQDTQYFGPGTRLTVL.

The chain employs TRBV29-1 and TRBJ1-5; TRBD1 matches 9 bases. In germline, CDR1 is SQVTM, CDR2 ANQGSEA. V shed 6 bases, J shed 7 bases, and the junction held 13 bases outside the gene matches. The CDR3 runs to 15 residues. CDR3 nucleotide sequence: TGCAGCGTCCGCGAAGGGACAGGGTGGGGGCAGCCCCAGCATTTT. Encoded protein: CSVREGTGWGQPQHF.

The CDR3 loop is CASSLPAGSYTEAFF. In nucleotides, the CDR3 is TGTGCCAGCTCACTTCCCGCAGGGTCGTACACTGAAGCTTTCTTT. J is TRBJ1-1 and V is TRBV18, with a weak D call TRBD1 (5 bases). Germline CDR1 and CDR2: KGHSH and LQKENI. The CDR3 length is 15 residues. V lost 4 bases, J lost 3 bases, and 15 bases lay in between.

The chain joins TRBV6-6 to TRBJ1-5; 9 nucleotides line up with TRBD1. The CDR3 contains 15 residues. CDR1 is MNHNY and CDR2 is SVGAGI in the germline V gene (reference sequence). V gave up 4 bases and J gave up 0 bases; unmatched junction bases: 1. The CDR3 nucleotides read TGTGCCAGCAGTTGGACAGGGGTTAGCAATCAGCCCCAGCATTTT. Translating gives CASSWTGVSNQPQHF.